This T cell receptor beta chain came from a study of T cells and copy number aberrations in small-cell lung cancer. Study-wide results and limits: Compared with adjacent lung tissue, tumors had lower T-cell richness and clonality and non-significantly lower density.

Worth noting for this clone: Its antigen is as yet unknown.

Data came from immunoSEQ multiplex PCR; TCRdb stores just in-frame clones and leaves some out. The sample yields 9,500 to 10,000 clones, over 60% seen once. The CDR3 covers 16 residues. Germline V lookup: CDR1 SGHRS, CDR2 YFSETQ. The trim removed 1 base at V and 5 bases at J, leaving 9 bases unmatched. All donors had upfront surgery without preoperative chemotherapy, radiotherapy or any immunotherapy. All donors were smokers or heavy second-hand smokers. Sequenced input: normal tissue next to the tumor. The receptor was isolated from a man in his sixties with small cell lung cancer. V and J are TRBV5-1 and TRBJ2-3, with 8 nucleotides matching TRBD2. The CDR3 coding sequence is TGCGCCAGCAGCTTGTCGAATAGCGGGAATCTAGATACGCAGTATTTT. Its translation is CASSLSNSGNLDTQYF.